Below are 20 T cell receptor beta chains sequenced from a single sample in a study of T cells after yellow fever vaccination (dated by TCRdb to about 2019). Libraries were constructed by 5' RACE. TCRdb lists the instrument as Illumina NovaSeq 6000. The public reads were quality trimmed at Q25 with fastp and then assembled into clones with MiXCR by TCRdb, keeping productive beta chains. Rows with a matching CDR3 protein are joined into one entry that keeps the most common DNA and genes. The sample table shows 100,000 to 150,000 distinct CDR3 sequences, and under 9% are seen once. The ten largest account for 40% of the sample. Taken with the paper, the label for treatment or condition translates to: live attenuated yellow fever vaccine strain. The specimen was CD8+ T cells sorted from PBMCs, collected on the day of the yellow fever booster vaccination. The receptors here all came from a young man who received the YFV17D yellow fever vaccine.

The V and J genes are TRBV5-4 and TRBJ1-2; D unclear. Germline V lookup: CDR1 SGHNT, CDR2 YYREEE (reference sequence). The CDR3 is 15 amino acids. V was shortened by 1 base and J by 4 bases, with 14 bases between the two germline ends. The CDR3 is CASSLPYGVGYGYTF. The CDR3 DNA sequence: TGTGCCAGCAGCTTGCCTTACGGCGTTGGCTATGGCTACACCTTC.

This clonotype came up a few times. This chain links TRBV13 with TRBJ2-5, with 12 bases aligning to TRBD2. The CDR3 is 17 residues long. Germline CDR1 reads PRHDT; CDR2 reads FYEKMQ (reference sequence). V dropped 4 bases and J dropped 3; count of bases not matched to a gene: 9. CDR3 DNA sequence: TGTGCCAGCAGCTCGGAATCTAGCGGGGGGGTTAAAGAGACCCAGTACTTC. Amino acid sequence: CASSSESSGGVKETQYF. The full variable domain, its missing parts supplied by reference TRBV13 and TRBJ2-5, is AAGVIQSPRHLIKEKRETATLKCYPIPRHDTVYWYQQGPGQDPQFLISFYEKMQSDKGSIPDRFSAQQFSDYHSELNMSSLELGDSALYFCASSSESSGGVKETQYFGPGTRLLVL.

The chain employs TRBV9 and TRBJ2-3; D may be TRBD2 (6 bases). This CDR3 comprises 16 residues. V dropped 4 bases and J dropped 3 bases, with 18 bases sitting between them. The V gene's germline CDR1 is SGDLS and CDR2 YYNGEE. DNA for the CDR3: TGTGCCAGCAGCCCTCGGGACTCGGTTGCTACAGATACGCAGTATTTT. This translates into CASSPRDSVATDTQYF. Looking up the rest from reference TRBV9 and TRBJ2-3 gives the full variable domain: DSGVTQTPKHLITATGQRVTLRCSPRSGDLSVYWYQQSLDQGLQFLIQYYNGEERAKGNILERFSAQQFPDLHSELNLSSLELGDSALYFCASSPRDSVATDTQYFGPGTRLTVL.

The V gene is TRBV10-3, the J gene TRBJ1-5; no clear D gene. V was cut by 2 bases and J by 0 bases, with 2 bases left in between. The germline CDR1 and CDR2 sequences are ENHRY and SYGVKD. The CDR3 runs to 13 residues. The chain's CDR3 is CAISEVSNQPQHF. The CDR3 DNA reads as TGTGCCATCAGTGAGGTTAGCAATCAGCCCCAGCATTTT.

This clonotype was counted ten times or more. This rearrangement joins TRBV7-9 to TRBJ1-1; D gene ambiguous. V shed 3 bases and J shed 3 bases, with 5 bases lying between them. Germline lookup yields CDR1 SEHNR and CDR2 FQNEAQ (reference sequence). The CDR3 extends over 12 amino acids. DNA for the CDR3: TGTGCCAGCAGCTTTGGGTACACTGAAGCTTTCTTT. Its translation: CASSFGYTEAFF.

This clonotype was observed a few times. The chain employs TRBV29-1 and TRBJ2-2, with TRBD1 matching over 9 bases. Germline V lookup: CDR1 SQVTM, CDR2 ANQGSEA. CDR3 length: 14 residues. The junction had 5 bases not matched to a gene; V was cut back by 5 bases and J by 4 bases. CDR3 nucleotides: TGCAGCGTTTCCGGGACAGGGCTCACCGGGGAGCTGTTTTTT. Translated: CSVSGTGLTGELFF.

The genes are TRBV6-6 and TRBJ1-2, with D perhaps matching TRBD1 (6 bases). Trimming stripped 7 bases from V and 7 bases from J, with 16 bases between. There are 13 residues in the CDR3. In germline, CDR1 is MNHNY, CDR2 SVGAGI (reference sequence). The CDR3 sequence: CASTFSGDVGYTF. The CDR3 DNA is TGTGCCAGCACATTTTCAGGGGATGTTGGCTACACCTTC.

This clonotype was seen more than once but under ten times. This chain links TRBV9 with TRBJ2-7; no firm D call. The germline V and J ends were trimmed by 5 bases and 0 bases, with 9 bases remaining between them. The germline V gene has CDR1 SGDLS and CDR2 YYNGEE. The CDR3 consists of 13 residues. The CDR3 loop reads CASSPGVSYEQYF. In nucleotides, the CDR3 is TGTGCCAGCAGTCCCGGTGTCTCCTACGAGCAGTACTTC.

This rearrangement joins TRBV6-5 to TRBJ2-5, with 8 nucleotides matching TRBD1. The V gene's germline CDR1 is MNHEY and CDR2 SVGAGI. Trimming at V came to 4 bases and at J to 5 bases, leaving 12 bases not matched to a gene. This CDR3 contains 16 residues. DNA of the CDR3: TGTGCCAGCAGTTCGTTCCCCAGGGGGCGCGGTGAGACCCAGTACTTC. It specifies CASSSFPRGRGETQYF.

J is TRBJ2-1 and V is TRBV9, with 14 bases fitting TRBD2. Looked up from germline, CDR1 is SGDLS and CDR2 is YYNGEE. Losses at the gene ends were 3 bases for V and 5 bases for J; bases not matched to a gene: 13. The CDR3 has 19 residues. The CDR3 loop is CASSAGLAGGPSPHNEQFF. CDR3 in DNA: TGTGCCAGCAGCGCCGGACTAGCGGGGGGCCCGAGCCCCCACAATGAGCAGTTCTTC.

V is TRBV4-3 and J is TRBJ2-1; D call uncertain. Per the germline V gene, CDR1 is LGHNA and CDR2 is YSLEER. Between the trimmed V and J ends, which lost 3 bases and 6 bases, there was a span of 15 bases. The CDR3 is 15 amino acids. The CDR3 DNA sequence: TGCGCCAGCAGCCAGCACCGAGGAATGTCCAATGAGCAGTTCTTC. It codes for CASSQHRGMSNEQFF.

The table lists this clonotype with many counts. The CDR3, as DNA: TGCAGCGTACCCCGGACGCTAACCCCCTACGAGCAGTACTTC. This encodes CSVPRTLTPYEQYF. This rearrangement joins TRBV29-1 to TRBJ2-7; no definite D call. The germline V gene encodes CDR1 SQVTM and CDR2 ANQGSEA. V lost 6 bases to trimming and J lost 2 bases, with 17 bases between them. The CDR3 has 14 residues.

This clonotype was found many times. The DNA for the CDR3 is TGCAGCGTTGAAGAGGTGGATGCCAAAAACATTCAGTACTTC. Its protein is CSVEEVDAKNIQYF. The V call is TRBV29-1, the J call TRBJ2-4; D not certain. This CDR3 spans 14 amino acids. V lost 0 bases, J lost 1 base, and 7 bases lay in between. Per the germline V gene, CDR1 is SQVTM and CDR2 is ANQGSEA. Based on the CDR3 plus reference TRBV29-1 and TRBJ2-4, the full variable domain is SAVISQKPSRDICQRGTSLTIQCQVDSQVTMMFWYRQQPGQSLTLIATANQGSEATYESGFVIDKFPISRPNLTFSTLTVSNMSPEDSSIYLCSVEEVDAKNIQYFGAGTRLSVL.

This clonotype was seen only a few times. In DNA form, the CDR3 reads TGCGCCAGCAGCCAAGATGGACAGGGCCCAGTCCAAGAGACCCAGTACTTC. Amino acid sequence: CASSQDGQGPVQETQYF. This rearrangement joins TRBV4-3 to TRBJ2-5, with 8 bases matching TRBD1. Per germline, CDR1 LGHNA and CDR2 YSLEER. The ends lost 0 bases at V and 1 base at J; junction bases unmatched: 7. The CDR3 totals 17 residues.

The chain employs TRBV6-6 and TRBJ2-5, with D hard to call. The germline V gene encodes CDR1 MNHNY and CDR2 SVGAGI (reference sequence). Trimming left V 3 bases short and J 1 base short, with 9 bases between. The CDR3 is 14 amino acids. DNA of the CDR3: TGTGCCAGCAGTTATGTAGCAGCCCAAGAGACCCAGTACTTC. It yields the protein CASSYVAAQETQYF.

The chain uses TRBV6-2 or TRBV6-3 and TRBJ1-5; D ambiguous. V was cut by 2 bases and J by 4 bases, with 6 bases left in between. Per germline, CDR1 MNHEY and CDR2 SVGEGT. The CDR3 is made up of 13 amino acids. The CDR3 DNA sequence: TGTGCCAGCAGTTACGGTCGGAATCAGCCCCAGCATTTT. Encoded protein: CASSYGRNQPQHF.

A few counts support this clonotype. The gene calls are TRBV5-4 and TRBJ2-5; 7 nucleotides agree with TRBD2. The germline V gene encodes CDR1 SGHNT and CDR2 YYREEE (reference sequence). With V trimmed by 4 bases and J by 2 bases, 2 bases remained unmatched. The CDR3 loop spans 13 amino acids. The CDR3 coding sequence is TGTGCCAGCAGCCGGACTAGACAAGAGACCCAGTACTTC. Protein: CASSRTRQETQYF. Using reference TRBV5-4 and TRBJ2-5 for the parts outside the CDR3, the full variable domain is ETGVTQSPTHLIKTRGQQVTLRCSSQSGHNTVSWYQQALGQGPQFIFQYYREEENGRGNFPPRFSGLQFPNYSSELNVNALELDDSALYLCASSRTRQETQYFGPGTRLLVL.

This clonotype has ten or more counts. J is TRBJ2-1 and V is TRBV12-5, with 8 nucleotides matching TRBD1. CDR3 length: 15 residues. Germline CDR1 LGHNT, CDR2 FRNRAP. Losses at the gene ends were 3 bases for V and 7 bases for J; bases not matched to a gene: 8. CDR3: CASGFVQGAVNEQFF. The DNA of the CDR3 is TGTGCTAGTGGTTTTGTTCAGGGGGCAGTGAATGAGCAGTTCTTC.

This clonotype has at least ten counts. The genes are TRBV4-3 and TRBJ1-2; 7 positions agree with TRBD1. This CDR3 region has 14 residues. V lost 4 bases and J lost 3; bases outside the gene matches: 5. The germline gives CDR1 LGHNA, CDR2 YSLEER. CDR3 DNA: TGCGCCAGCAGCCCGCAGGGGGGACACTATGGCTACACCTTC. This translates into CASSPQGGHYGYTF.

The chain recombines TRBV4-1 with TRBJ1-1, with unresolved D. The V end lost 3 bases, the J end lost 0 bases, and 11 bases lay between the germline ends. This CDR3 has 15 amino acids. The germline gives CDR1 MGHRA, CDR2 YSYEKL. The CDR3 DNA reads TGCGCCAGCAGCCATTTAGGACGGTTGAACACTGAAGCTTTCTTT. Amino acids: CASSHLGRLNTEAFF.